The 6 T cell receptor beta chains listed next were all sequenced from one sample in a study of vaccination effects on CD4 cells after COVID-19. These TCRs' antigens remain unknown. Profiled with immunoSEQ multiplex PCR; TCRdb holds only in-frame clones, not every one. The sample shows approximately 70,000 clones, about 73% of them seen only once. Cells that had been cultured for 10 days were the source of isolated CD4+ T cells. Every participant took two doses of the BNT162b2 or mRNA-1273 vaccine. The sample was CD4+ T cells from PBMCs cultured without peptide, taken after COVID-19 vaccination. Every receptor here comes from a human donor who received a COVID-19 vaccine.

The table lists this clone with a count of one. The chain uses TRBV5-5 and TRBJ2-5; 7 nucleotides match TRBD1. Germline trimming cut 0 bases from V and 1 base from J; bases unmatched to any gene: 6. The CDR3 has 16 residues. From germline, CDR1 is SGHKS and CDR2 YYEKEE (reference sequence). This CDR3 reads CASSLDDRETQETQYF. CDR3 sequence (DNA): TGTGCCAGCAGCTTGGATGACAGGGAAACCCAAGAGACCCAGTACTTC.

The chain couples TRBV3-1 (or the pseudogene TRBV3-2) to TRBJ2-7, with D tentatively TRBD1 (5 bases). The CDR3 runs to 15 residues. In germline, CDR1 is LGHDT, CDR2 YNNKEL (reference sequence). Trimming stripped 2 bases from V and 3 bases from J, with 14 bases between. CDR3 in amino acids: CASSQQPGRDYEQYV. The CDR3 DNA follows: TGTGCCAGCAGCCAACAGCCCGGCAGGGACTACGAGCAGTACGTC.

The J gene is TRBJ1-4, the V gene TRBV9, with D tentatively TRBD1 (6 bases). Between the trimmed V and J ends, which lost 0 bases and 10 bases, there was a span of 10 bases. CDR1 is SGDLS, CDR2 YYNGEE, per germline. This CDR3 contains 13 residues. The CDR3 DNA reads TGTGCCAGCAGCGTAGGGACAGTGGGAAAACTGTTTTTT. This gives the protein CASSVGTVGKLFF.

This clone was seen more than once but under ten times. The chain combines TRBV2 with TRBJ2-7; D is unclear. The CDR3 extends over 14 amino acids. The ends were cut back, 8 bases at V and 0 bases at J, with 14 bases in the middle. Germline V gene lookup returns CDR1 SNHLY and CDR2 FYNNEI. The CDR3 protein is CASVMGSTSYEQYV. CDR3 in DNA: TGTGCCAGCGTTATGGGTTCTACCTCCTACGAGCAGTACGTC.

This chain joins TRBV18 and TRBJ2-5, with no clear D. The V gene lost 1 base and the J gene lost 4 bases, with 7 bases spanning the gap. The germline CDR1 and CDR2 sequences are KGHSH and LQKENI. This CDR3 contains 13 residues. CDR3 sequence: CASSPQAGETQYF. The CDR3, as DNA: TGTGCCAGCTCACCACAGGCAGGAGAGACCCAGTACTTC.

The CDR3 spells CASSPSLNEQFF. CDR3 bases: TGTGCCAGCAGTCCCAGCCTGAATGAGCAGTTCTTC. The chain combines TRBV6-2 or TRBV6-3 with TRBJ2-1; D is unclear. Germline V lookup: CDR1 MNHEY, CDR2 SVGEGT. The CDR3 is 12 amino acids. The ends were cut back, 5 bases at V and 7 bases at J, with 9 bases in the middle.